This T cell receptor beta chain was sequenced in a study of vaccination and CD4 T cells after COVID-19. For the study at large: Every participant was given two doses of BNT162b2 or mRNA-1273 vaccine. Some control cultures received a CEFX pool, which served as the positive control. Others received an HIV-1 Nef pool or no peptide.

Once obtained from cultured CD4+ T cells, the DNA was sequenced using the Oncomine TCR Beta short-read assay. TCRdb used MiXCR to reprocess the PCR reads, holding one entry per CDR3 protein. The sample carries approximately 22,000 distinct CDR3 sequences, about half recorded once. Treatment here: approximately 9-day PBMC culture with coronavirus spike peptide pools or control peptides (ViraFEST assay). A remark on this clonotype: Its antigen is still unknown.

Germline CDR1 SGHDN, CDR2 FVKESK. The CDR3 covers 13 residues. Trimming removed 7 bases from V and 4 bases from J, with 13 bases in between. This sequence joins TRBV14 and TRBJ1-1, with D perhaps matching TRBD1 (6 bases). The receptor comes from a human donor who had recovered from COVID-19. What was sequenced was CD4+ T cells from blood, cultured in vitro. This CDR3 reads CASTLGAGTEAFF. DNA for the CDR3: TGTGCCAGCACTCTGGGGGCTGGCACTGAAGCTTTCTTT. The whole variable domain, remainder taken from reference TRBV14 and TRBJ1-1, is EAGVTQFPSHSVIEKGQTVTLRCDPISGHDNLYWYRRVMGKEIKFLLHFVKESKQDESGMPNNRFLAERTGGTYSTLKVQPAELEDSGVYFCASTLGAGTEAFFGQGTRLTVV.